These 24 T cell receptor beta chains were sequenced from one sample in a study of shared clonotypes between healthy human individuals. Sequencing used immunoSEQ multiplex PCR; TCRdb keeps in-frame clones, though not all of them. The sample yields about 2.4 million clones, about 92% seen once. Sequenced sample: naive CD4+ T cells sorted from blood. Described subset: CD45RA+ positively selected. The receptors come from a man younger than 30 in good health.

The chain has TRBV19 and TRBJ2-7; D possibly corresponds to TRBD2 (6 bases). V dropped 5 bases and J dropped 0 bases, with 14 bases sitting between them. Germline assignment: CDR1 LNHDA and CDR2 SQIVND (reference sequence). The CDR3 contains 15 residues. Here the CDR3 reads CASSRGMGSSYEQYF. The DNA of the CDR3 is TGTGCCAGTAGTCGCGGGATGGGTAGCTCCTACGAGCAGTACTTC.

This clone was observed a few times. The rearrangement uses TRBV18 and TRBJ2-1, with 8 nucleotides matching TRBD2. V lost 5 bases to trimming and J lost 9 bases; unmatched junction nucleotides: 18. This CDR3 is 17 amino acids long. In germline, CDR1 is KGHSH, CDR2 LQKENI. CDR3 residues: CASSEALRGTRYSEQFF. In DNA form, the CDR3 reads TGTGCCAGCTCAGAGGCCTTACGGGGGACTAGGTATTCTGAGCAGTTCTTC.

The rearrangement joins TRBV2 to TRBJ1-3; unclear D gene. The germline V and J ends were trimmed by 8 bases and 0 bases, with 11 bases remaining between them. CDR1 and CDR2 (germline): SNHLY, FYNNEI. This CDR3 comprises 14 residues. The CDR3, as DNA: TGTGCCAGCCGCCCTGAACCCTCTGGAAACACCATATATTTT. Translated, it gives CASRPEPSGNTIYF.

V and J are TRBV27 and TRBJ2-1, with 10 bases fitting TRBD2. The junction had 7 bases not matched to a gene; V was cut back by 5 bases and J by 6 bases. The V gene's germline CDR1 is MNHEY and CDR2 SMNVEV (reference sequence). The CDR3 totals 15 residues. DNA of the CDR3: TGTGCCAGCAGTCCTCTAGCGGGGGCGGGCAATGAGCAGTTCTTC. Protein product: CASSPLAGAGNEQFF.

The V gene is TRBV5-1, the J gene TRBJ2-3, with 7 bases aligning to TRBD1. CDR1 is SGHRS and CDR2 is YFSETQ in the germline V gene. The CDR3 runs to 16 residues. The junction had 7 bases not matched to a gene; V was cut back by 3 bases and J by 0 bases. The DNA for the CDR3 is TGCGCCAGCAGCTCACCCCCGGGACAGAGCACAGATACGCAGTATTTT. Its protein product is CASSSPPGQSTDTQYF. The full variable domain, its missing parts supplied by reference TRBV5-1 and TRBJ2-3, is KAGVTQTPRYLIKTRGQQVTLSCSPISGHRSVSWYQQTPGQGLQFLFEYFSETQRNKGNFPGRFSGRQFSNSRSEMNVSTLELGDSALYLCASSSPPGQSTDTQYFGPGTRLTVL.

Notes on this clone: Other DNA sequences in the same sample also yield this CDR3. The V gene is TRBV7-2, the J gene TRBJ2-3, with D perhaps matching TRBD2 (6 bases). With 3 bases removed from V and 0 bases from J, the gap between germline ends came to 10 bases. The CDR3 covers 15 residues. Germline CDR1 and CDR2: SGHTA and FQGNSA. CDR3 in DNA: TGTGCCAGCAGCTTTAGCGGATCTAGCACAGATACGCAGTATTTT. Its translation is CASSFSGSSTDTQYF.

With regard to this clone: This specimen includes other DNA sequences encoding the same CDR3. The chain is built from TRBV6-5 and TRBJ1-2; possible D gene TRBD1, 5 bases. V was trimmed by 6 bases and J by 8 bases, leaving 13 bases between them. The CDR3 is 12 amino acids. The germline CDR1 and CDR2 sequences are MNHEY and SVGAGI. The CDR3 nucleotides read TGTGCCAGCAGAAGGGACTCCTACGGCTACACCTTC. Residues: CASRRDSYGYTF.

DNA for the CDR3: TGTGCCAGCAGTCTCTCCCAGGGTTATGAAAAACTGTTTTTT. Translated, it gives CASSLSQGYEKLFF. The V and J genes are TRBV28 and TRBJ1-4, with D possibly TRBD1 on 5 matching bases. Between the trimmed V and J ends, which lost 5 bases and 6 bases, there was a span of 13 bases. CDR3 length: 14 residues. Per germline, CDR1 MDHEN and CDR2 SYDVKM.

The gene calls are TRBV5-1 and TRBJ2-3, with TRBD1 matching 10 bases. The CDR3 covers 17 residues. Germline V lookup: CDR1 SGHRS, CDR2 YFSETQ. J lost 5 bases, V lost 2 bases, and 11 bases had no gene match. Here the CDR3 DNA reads TGCGCCAGCAGCTTAAACCCGGGACAGGGGCTTGGAGATACGCAGTATTTT. It encodes CASSLNPGQGLGDTQYF.

This clone was found a few times. J is TRBJ2-2 and V is TRBV2; D perhaps matches TRBD1 (6 bases). Germline V gene data show CDR1 as SNHLY and CDR2 as FYNNEI. With 4 bases removed from V and 4 bases from J, the gap between germline ends came to 7 bases. This CDR3 comprises 13 residues. This CDR3 is CASSGTATGELFF. CDR3 nucleotide sequence: TGTGCCAGCAGTGGGACAGCCACCGGGGAGCTGTTTTTT.

This clone was seen a few times. V gene TRBV28 combines with J gene TRBJ2-7; 13 bases are a match to TRBD2. The CDR3 contains 14 residues. Looked up from germline, CDR1 is MDHEN and CDR2 is SYDVKM. V lost 5 bases, J lost 6 bases, and 4 bases stayed unmatched. The CDR3 loop is CASSTGTSGVEQYF. The CDR3 region has the DNA TGTGCCAGCAGTACCGGGACTAGCGGGGTCGAGCAGTACTTC.

V and J are TRBV6-1 and TRBJ1-4; D possibly corresponds to TRBD1 (6 bases). The CDR3 runs to 13 residues. Germline CDR1 is MNHNS and CDR2 is SASEGT. The germline V and J ends were trimmed by 11 bases and 3 bases, with 13 bases remaining between them. CDR3: CAGRGAPNEKLFF. The CDR3 DNA reads as TGTGCCGGGAGGGGGGCCCCTAATGAAAAACTGTTTTTT.

V and J are TRBV5-4 and TRBJ2-7; D is perhaps TRBD1 (5 bases). V lost 0 bases and J lost 3, with 13 bases in between. CDR3 length: 15 residues. The germline V gene has CDR1 SGHNT and CDR2 YYREEE (reference sequence). CDR3 DNA sequence: TGTGCCAGCAGCTTGGGGACACAGGCCCGCTACGAGCAGTACTTC. Its translation: CASSLGTQARYEQYF.

The chain employs TRBV2 and TRBJ2-3, with TRBD1 as a possible D gene (6 bases). V was cut by 4 bases and J by 6 bases, with 11 bases left in between. CDR1 SNHLY and CDR2 FYNNEI come from the germline V gene. CDR3 length: 13 amino acids. DNA of the CDR3: TGTGCCAGCAGTGTCAATACAGGGGATACGCAGTATTTT. It is translated as CASSVNTGDTQYF.

The chain recombines TRBV6-6 with TRBJ2-3, with D possibly being TRBD1 or TRBD2 (5 bases each). CDR3 size: 15 residues. Germline V gene data show CDR1 as MNHNY and CDR2 as SVGAGI (reference sequence). Trimming took off 4 bases at V and 2 bases at J, with 13 bases between the two ends. The CDR3 region has the DNA TGTGCCAGCAGTTTAGGGGACCGTTACACAGATACGCAGTATTTT. Protein sequence: CASSLGDRYTDTQYF.

The chain is built from TRBV6-5 and TRBJ1-5; a weak D match, TRBD1 (5 bases). The V end was cut by 4 bases, the J end by 0 bases, with 10 bases between. The CDR3 runs to 15 residues. Germline loops: CDR1 MNHEY, CDR2 SVGAGI. CDR3 in amino acids: CASSSDSYSNQPQHF. CDR3 bases: TGTGCCAGCAGTTCAGACAGCTATAGCAATCAGCCCCAGCATTTT.

V and J are TRBV5-7 and TRBJ2-3; D may correspond to TRBD1 or TRBD2 (5 bases each). TRBV5-7 is designated an ORF whose function remains uncertain. V was pared by 5 bases and J by 1 base, with 20 bases between. The CDR3 is 17 residues long. CDR3: CASSGDLRAWGTDTQYF. The CDR3 DNA follows: TGTGCCAGCAGTGGGGACCTCAGGGCATGGGGCACAGATACGCAGTATTTT.

V gene TRBV5-1 combines with J gene TRBJ2-2; D is uncertain. Germline lookup yields CDR1 SGHRS and CDR2 YFSETQ. Between the trimmed V and J ends, which lost 0 bases and 5 bases, there was a span of 8 bases. CDR3 length: 14 residues. In nucleotides, the CDR3 is TGCGCCAGCAGCTTGGTCGGCGAAACCGGGGAGCTGTTTTTT. This translates into CASSLVGETGELFF.

This chain links TRBV5-1 with TRBJ1-6; 9 bases agree with TRBD1. CDR1 is SGHRS and CDR2 is YFSETQ in the germline V gene. The ends lost 6 bases at V and 8 bases at J; junction bases unmatched: 6. This CDR3 is 14 amino acids long. The CDR3 DNA sequence: TGCGCCAGCACCAAAACAGGGGGCGATTCACCCCTCCACTTT. Amino acid sequence: CASTKTGGDSPLHF.

This clone was recorded a few times. The chain joins TRBV7-9 to TRBJ1-6; D not resolved. Germline V gives CDR1 SEHNR, CDR2 FQNEAQ (reference sequence). This CDR3 region has 14 residues. Trimming left V 4 bases short and J 0 bases short, with 4 bases between. CDR3 nucleotide sequence: TGTGCCAGCAGCTCAAGCTCCTATAATTCACCCCTCCACTTT. It encodes CASSSSSYNSPLHF.

This chain connects TRBV5-8 to TRBJ2-5, with a weak D call TRBD2 (5 bases). The germline CDR1 and CDR2 sequences are SGHTS and YDEGEE. Trimming took off 3 bases at V and 4 bases at J, with 10 bases between the two ends. This CDR3 is built from 13 residues. CDR3 region: CASSWSRGETQYF. CDR3 nucleotides: TGTGCCAGCAGCTGGAGCCGGGGAGAGACCCAGTACTTC.

V gene TRBV19 combines with J gene TRBJ2-3; TRBD2 agrees at 7 bases. The length of the CDR3 is 16 residues. Trimming took 5 bases from V and 4 from J; bases not matched to a gene: 12. Germline V gene data show CDR1 as LNHDA and CDR2 as SQIVND (reference sequence). The CDR3 nucleotides are TGTGCCAGTAGTTCTCCGGGACTACCTAGGCCAGATACGCAGTATTTT. This encodes CASSSPGLPRPDTQYF.

This clone came up once. The sample carries other DNA sequences with the same CDR3. The rearrangement links TRBV9 to TRBJ2-3, with D tentatively TRBD1 or TRBD2 (5 bases each). Trimming stripped 0 bases from V and 6 bases from J, with 8 bases between. The CDR3 extends over 13 amino acids. The germline V gene encodes CDR1 SGDLS and CDR2 YYNGEE. CDR3 bases: TGTGCCAGCAGCGTAGGAGGGGAGGATACGCAGTATTTT. Translated, it gives CASSVGGEDTQYF.

This clone is a singleton in its sample. V and J are TRBV6-5 and TRBJ1-2, with D uncertain. Trimming left V 4 bases short and J 2 bases short, with 14 bases between. Per germline, CDR1 MNHEY and CDR2 SVGAGI. The CDR3 is 15 residues long. Here the CDR3 DNA reads TGTGCCAGCAGTTTCCAACTCGGGAAGAACTATGGCTACACCTTC. This encodes CASSFQLGKNYGYTF.